The TCR beta chain described here comes from a study of shared clonotypes between healthy human individuals. Produced via immunoSEQ multiplex PCR; TCRdb's table is partial and in-frame only. The sample shows about 450,000 clones, about 80% of them seen only once. This TCR was recovered from a woman between 40 and 50 years old in good health. Some clones in this sample may be carry-over from other donors' samples. The sample consisted of PBMCs.

The CDR3, as DNA: TGTGCCAGCAGCTTAGTGATCGGACCTGGAAACACCATATATTTT. It yields the protein CASSLVIGPGNTIYF. The V call is TRBV7-2, the J call TRBJ1-3, with D hard to call. The V and J ends lost 1 base and 2 bases respectively, with 9 bases between them. The CDR3 consists of 15 residues. Germline values: CDR1 SGHTA, CDR2 FQGNSA. Full variable domain (missing parts from reference TRBV7-2 and TRBJ1-3): GAGVSQSPSNKVTEKGKDVELRCDPISGHTALYWYRQSLGQGLEFLIYFQGNSAPDKSGLPSDRFSAERTGGSVSTLTIQRTQQEDSAVYLCASSLVIGPGNTIYFGEGSWLTVV.